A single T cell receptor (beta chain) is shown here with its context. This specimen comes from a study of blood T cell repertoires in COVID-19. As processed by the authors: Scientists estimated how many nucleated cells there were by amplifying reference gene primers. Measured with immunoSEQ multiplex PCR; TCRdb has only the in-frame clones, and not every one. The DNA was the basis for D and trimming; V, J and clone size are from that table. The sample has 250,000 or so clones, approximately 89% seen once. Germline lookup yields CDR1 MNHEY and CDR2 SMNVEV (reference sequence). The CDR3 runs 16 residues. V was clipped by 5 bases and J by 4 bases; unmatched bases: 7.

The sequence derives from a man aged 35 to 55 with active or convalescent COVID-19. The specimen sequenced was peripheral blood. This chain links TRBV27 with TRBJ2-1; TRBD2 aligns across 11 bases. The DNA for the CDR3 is TGTGCCAGCAGTCATGCTACTAGCGGGGGTTACAATGAGCAGTTCTTC. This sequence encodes CASSHATSGGYNEQFF.